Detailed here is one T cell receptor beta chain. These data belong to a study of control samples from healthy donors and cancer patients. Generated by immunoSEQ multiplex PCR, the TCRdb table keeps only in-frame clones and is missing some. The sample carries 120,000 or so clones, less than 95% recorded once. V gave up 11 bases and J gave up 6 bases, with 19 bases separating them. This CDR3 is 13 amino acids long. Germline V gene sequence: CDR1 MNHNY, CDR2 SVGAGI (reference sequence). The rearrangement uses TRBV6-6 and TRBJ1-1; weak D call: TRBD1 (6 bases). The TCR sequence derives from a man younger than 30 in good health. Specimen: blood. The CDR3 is CASSWTDRSEAFF. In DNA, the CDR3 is TGTGCCTCCTCATGGACAGACAGGTCTGAAGCTTTCTTT.